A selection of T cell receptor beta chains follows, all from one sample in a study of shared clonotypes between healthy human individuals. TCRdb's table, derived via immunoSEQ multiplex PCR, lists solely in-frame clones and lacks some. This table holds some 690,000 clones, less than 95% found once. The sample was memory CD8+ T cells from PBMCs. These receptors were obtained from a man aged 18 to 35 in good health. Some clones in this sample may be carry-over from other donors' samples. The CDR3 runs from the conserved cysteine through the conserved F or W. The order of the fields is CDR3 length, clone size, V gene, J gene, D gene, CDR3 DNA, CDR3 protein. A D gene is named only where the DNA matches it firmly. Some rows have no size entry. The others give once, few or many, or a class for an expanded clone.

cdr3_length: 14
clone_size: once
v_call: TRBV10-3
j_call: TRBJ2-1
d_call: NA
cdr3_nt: TGTGCCATCTCCGGGGCGTTGACCTACAATGAGCAGTTCTTC
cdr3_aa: CAISGALTYNEQFF

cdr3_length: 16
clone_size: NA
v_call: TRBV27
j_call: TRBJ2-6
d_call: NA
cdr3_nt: TGTGCCAGCAGTTTATCGGGCTACTCTGGGGCCAACGTCCTGACTTTC
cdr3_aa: CASSLSGYSGANVLTF

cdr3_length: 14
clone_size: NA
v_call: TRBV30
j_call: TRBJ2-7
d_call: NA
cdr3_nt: TGTGCCTGGAGTGTGACACTCGGGGTGGGAGAGCAGTACTTC
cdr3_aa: CAWSVTLGVGEQYF

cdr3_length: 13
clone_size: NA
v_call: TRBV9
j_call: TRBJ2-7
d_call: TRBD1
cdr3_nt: TGTGCCAGCAGCCCAAGGACAGGTTACGAGCAGTACTTC
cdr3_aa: CASSPRTGYEQYF

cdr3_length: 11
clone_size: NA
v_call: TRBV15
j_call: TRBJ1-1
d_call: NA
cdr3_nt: TGTGCCACCAGGGAAAGGGCTGAAGCTTTCTTT
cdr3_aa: CATRERAEAFF

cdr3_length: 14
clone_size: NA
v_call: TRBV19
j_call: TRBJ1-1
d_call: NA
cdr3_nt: TGTGCCAGTAGTATAGGGGGTAGCCGGTATGAAGCTTTCTTT
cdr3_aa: CASSIGGSRYEAFF

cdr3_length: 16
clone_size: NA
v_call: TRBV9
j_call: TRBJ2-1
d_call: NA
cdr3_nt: TGTGCCAGCAGCGTAGGCGGGATAACCGCTTACAATGAGCAGTTCTTC
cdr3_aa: CASSVGGITAYNEQFF

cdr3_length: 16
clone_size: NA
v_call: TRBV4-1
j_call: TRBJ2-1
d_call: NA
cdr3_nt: TGCGCCAGCAGCCAGAGGGAGGTAGGGCGCTACAATGAGCAGTTCTTC
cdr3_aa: CASSQREVGRYNEQFF

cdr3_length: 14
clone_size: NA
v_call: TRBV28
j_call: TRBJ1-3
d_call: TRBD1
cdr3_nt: TGTGCCAGTGCTATAGGGACAGACGGAAACACCATATATTTT
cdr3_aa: CASAIGTDGNTIYF

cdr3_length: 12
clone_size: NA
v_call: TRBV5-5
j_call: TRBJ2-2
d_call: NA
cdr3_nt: TGTGCCAGCAGCTTCCATGCCGGGGAGCTGTTTTTT
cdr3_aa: CASSFHAGELFF

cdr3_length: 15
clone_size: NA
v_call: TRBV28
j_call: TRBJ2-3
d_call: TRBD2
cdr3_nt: TGTGCCAGCAGGGATAGCGGGAGTAGGGCAGATACGCAGTATTTT
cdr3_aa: CASRDSGSRADTQYF

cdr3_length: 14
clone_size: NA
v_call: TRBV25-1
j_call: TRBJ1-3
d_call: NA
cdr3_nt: TGTGCCAGCAGTGTACAGATCTCTGGAAACACCATATATTTT
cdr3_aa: CASSVQISGNTIYF

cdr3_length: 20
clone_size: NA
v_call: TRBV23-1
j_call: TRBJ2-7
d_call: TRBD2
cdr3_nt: TGCGCCAGCAGTCAAGGGATTTTCGGACTAGCGGGAGAGTTGATCCACGAGCAGTACTTC
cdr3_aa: CASSQGIFGLAGELIHEQYF

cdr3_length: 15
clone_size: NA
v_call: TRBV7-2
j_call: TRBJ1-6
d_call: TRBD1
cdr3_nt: TGTGCCAGCAGCCCACAGGGGAGCGGGAATTCACCCCTCCACTTT
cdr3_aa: CASSPQGSGNSPLHF

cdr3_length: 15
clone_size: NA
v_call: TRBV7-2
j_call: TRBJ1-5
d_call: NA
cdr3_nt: TGTGCCAGCAGCAGTAGGGGGTTCGGCAATCAGCCCCAGCATTTT
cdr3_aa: CASSSRGFGNQPQHF

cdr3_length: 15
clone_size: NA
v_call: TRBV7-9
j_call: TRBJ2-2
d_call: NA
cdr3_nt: TGTGCCAGCAGCTATGGGGGCGAGAACACCGGGGAGCTGTTTTTT
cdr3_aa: CASSYGGENTGELFF

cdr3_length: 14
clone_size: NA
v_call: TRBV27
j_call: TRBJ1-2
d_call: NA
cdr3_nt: TGTGCCAGCAGTTTAAGGGGGGCGAGCTATGGCTACACCTTC
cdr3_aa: CASSLRGASYGYTF

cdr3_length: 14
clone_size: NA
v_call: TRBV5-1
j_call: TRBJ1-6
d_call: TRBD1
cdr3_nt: TGCGCCAGCAGCTGGGGACAGGGCAATTCACCCCTCCACTTT
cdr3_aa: CASSWGQGNSPLHF

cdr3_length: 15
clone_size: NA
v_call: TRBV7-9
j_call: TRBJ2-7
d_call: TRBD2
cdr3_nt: TGTGCCAGCAGCTTACCGGGGGGGCCCCCCTACGAGCAGTACTTC
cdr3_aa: CASSLPGGPPYEQYF

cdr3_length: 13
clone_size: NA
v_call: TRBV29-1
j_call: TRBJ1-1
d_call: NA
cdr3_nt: TGCAGCGTGAATGACAGATTGAACACTGAAGCTTTCTTT
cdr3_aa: CSVNDRLNTEAFF

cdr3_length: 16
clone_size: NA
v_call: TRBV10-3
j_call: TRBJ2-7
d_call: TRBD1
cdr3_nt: TGTGCCATCAGTGAGCCCATGGACAGGGGGCTACTCGAGCAGTACTTC
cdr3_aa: CAISEPMDRGLLEQYF

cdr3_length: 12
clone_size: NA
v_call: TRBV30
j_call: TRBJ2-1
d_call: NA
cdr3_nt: TGCGCCTGGAGTGTAATAATCGATGAGCAGTTCTTC
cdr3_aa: CAWSVIIDEQFF

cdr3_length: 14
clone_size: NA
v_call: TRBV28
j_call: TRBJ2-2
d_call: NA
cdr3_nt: TGTGCCAGCAGCCACCGAGAGGGAGCCGGGGAGCTGTTTTTT
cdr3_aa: CASSHREGAGELFF

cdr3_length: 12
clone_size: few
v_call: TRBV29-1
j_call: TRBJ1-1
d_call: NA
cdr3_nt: TGCAGCGTTGAAGATCGTACCACTGAAGCTTTCTTT
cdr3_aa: CSVEDRTTEAFF